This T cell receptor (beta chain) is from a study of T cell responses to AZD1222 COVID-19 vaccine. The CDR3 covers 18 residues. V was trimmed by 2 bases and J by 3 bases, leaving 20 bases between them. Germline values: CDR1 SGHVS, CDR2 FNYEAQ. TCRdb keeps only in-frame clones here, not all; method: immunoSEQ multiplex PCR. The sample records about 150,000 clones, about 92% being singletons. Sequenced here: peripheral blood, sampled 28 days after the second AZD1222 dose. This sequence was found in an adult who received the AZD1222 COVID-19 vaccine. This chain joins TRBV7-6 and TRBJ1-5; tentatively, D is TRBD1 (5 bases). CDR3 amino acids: CASSLNPPGRGPNQPQHF. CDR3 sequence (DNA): TGTGCCAGCAGCTTAAACCCCCCGGGAAGGGGCCCCAATCAGCCCCAGCATTTT.